Given below is one T cell receptor (beta chain) in context. Its antigen is not known. These data belong to a study of shared clonotypes between healthy human individuals. Study details: CD4 naive and memory got three plates each, CD8 naive two, CD8 memory one. Notes on the study in general: Of the naive CD4 clonotypes, around 4.8% were shared across several donors. It was the few donors that limited the genetic and exposure-history diversity represented.

The assay was immunoSEQ multiplex PCR, and TCRdb's table has in-frame clones only and misses some. The table shows about 680,000 clones, with about three quarters occurring only once. The TCR originated in a woman aged 30 to 39 in good health. Sequencing was done on a sample of memory CD4+ T cells sorted from blood. Indicated subset: CD45RA-negative fraction.

The CDR3 coding sequence is TGTGCCAGCAGCCAAGTCTTGGGACAGGGGGAGCAGTACTTC. Protein sequence: CASSQVLGQGEQYF. The chain recombines TRBV4-2 with TRBJ2-7, with TRBD1 matching over 10 bases. The V gene end was trimmed by 1 base and the J gene end by 7 bases; junction bases not matched to a gene: 4. Germline CDR1 LGHNA, CDR2 YNFKEQ. The CDR3 runs 14 residues.